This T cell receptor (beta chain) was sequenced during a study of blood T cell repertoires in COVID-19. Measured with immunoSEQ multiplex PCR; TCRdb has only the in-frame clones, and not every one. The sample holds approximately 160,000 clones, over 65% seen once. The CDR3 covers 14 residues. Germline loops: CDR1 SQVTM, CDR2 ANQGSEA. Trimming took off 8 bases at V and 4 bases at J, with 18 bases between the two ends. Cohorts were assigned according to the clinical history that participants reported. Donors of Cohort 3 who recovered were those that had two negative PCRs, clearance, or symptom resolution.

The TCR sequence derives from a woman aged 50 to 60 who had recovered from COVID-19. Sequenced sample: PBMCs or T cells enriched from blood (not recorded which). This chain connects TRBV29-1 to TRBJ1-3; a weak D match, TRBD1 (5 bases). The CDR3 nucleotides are TGCAGCTCTCATGGGGGAGGCGTAGGAAACACCATATATTTT. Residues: CSSHGGGVGNTIYF.